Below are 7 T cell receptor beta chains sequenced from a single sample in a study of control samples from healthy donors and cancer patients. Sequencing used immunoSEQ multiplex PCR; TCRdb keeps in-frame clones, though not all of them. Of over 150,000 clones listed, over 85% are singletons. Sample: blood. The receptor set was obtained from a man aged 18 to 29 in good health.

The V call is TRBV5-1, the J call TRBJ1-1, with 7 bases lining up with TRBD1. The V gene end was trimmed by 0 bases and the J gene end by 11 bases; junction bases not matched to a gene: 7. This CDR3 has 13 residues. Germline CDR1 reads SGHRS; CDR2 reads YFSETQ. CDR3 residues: CASSLGDSTTAFF. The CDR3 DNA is TGCGCCAGCAGCTTGGGGGACAGCACCACGGCTTTCTTT.

DNA for the CDR3: TGTGCCAGCAGCTTGCGTCGACACGAGCAGTACTTC. It yields the protein CASSLRRHEQYF. This rearrangement joins TRBV5-5 to TRBJ2-7; no definite D call. The CDR3 spans 12 residues. Germline V gene lookup returns CDR1 SGHKS and CDR2 YYEKEE (reference sequence). The ends were cut back, 1 base at V and 5 bases at J, with 7 bases in the middle.

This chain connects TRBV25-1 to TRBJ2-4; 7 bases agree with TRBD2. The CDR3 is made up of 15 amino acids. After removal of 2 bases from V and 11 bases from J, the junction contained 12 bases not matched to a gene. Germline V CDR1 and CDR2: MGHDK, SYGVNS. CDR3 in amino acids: CASSEMGGNPGLQYF. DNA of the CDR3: TGTGCCAGCAGTGAAATGGGAGGGAATCCAGGGCTTCAGTACTTC.

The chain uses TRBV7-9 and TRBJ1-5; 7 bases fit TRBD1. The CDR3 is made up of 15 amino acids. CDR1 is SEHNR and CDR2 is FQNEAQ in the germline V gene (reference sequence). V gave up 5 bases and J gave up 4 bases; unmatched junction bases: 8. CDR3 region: CASSAPGGTNQPQHF. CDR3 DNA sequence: TGTGCCAGCAGCGCCCCAGGGGGAACTAATCAGCCCCAGCATTTT.

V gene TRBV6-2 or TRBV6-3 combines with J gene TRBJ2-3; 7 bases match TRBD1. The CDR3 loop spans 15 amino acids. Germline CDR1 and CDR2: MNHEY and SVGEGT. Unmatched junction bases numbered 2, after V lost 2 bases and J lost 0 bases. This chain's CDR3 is CASSYGTASTDTQYF. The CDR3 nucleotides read TGTGCCAGCAGTTACGGGACAGCGAGCACAGATACGCAGTATTTT.

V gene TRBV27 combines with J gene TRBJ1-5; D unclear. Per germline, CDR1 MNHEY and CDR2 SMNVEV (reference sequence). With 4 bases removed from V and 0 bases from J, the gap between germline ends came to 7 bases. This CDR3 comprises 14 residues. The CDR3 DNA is TGTGCCAGCAGTTATAAGGGTAGCAATCAGCCCCAGCATTTT. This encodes CASSYKGSNQPQHF.

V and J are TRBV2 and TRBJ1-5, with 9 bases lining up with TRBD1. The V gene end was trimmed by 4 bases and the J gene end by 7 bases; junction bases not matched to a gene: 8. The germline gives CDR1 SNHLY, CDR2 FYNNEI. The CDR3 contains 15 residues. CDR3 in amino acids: CASSVLGQGSQPQHF. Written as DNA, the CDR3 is TGTGCCAGCAGTGTACTGGGACAGGGTTCGCAGCCCCAGCATTTT.